This is a list of T cell receptor beta chains from one sample in a study of blood T cell repertoires in COVID-19. Produced via immunoSEQ multiplex PCR; TCRdb's table is partial and in-frame only. The data show around 270,000 clones, with over 75% seen just once and around 3.1% held by the top ten. Source material: PBMCs or T cells enriched from blood (not recorded which). The receptors were gathered from a woman in her forties who had been exposed to COVID-19. The CDR3 runs from the conserved cysteine through the conserved F or W. Each record gives: D gene, V gene, clone size, J gene, CDR3 length, CDR3 DNA, CDR3 protein. The D gene is left open where the match is weak. A row's size may be missing; if present it is once, few, many or a size class.

>TRBD1|TRBV5-1|.|TRBJ2-1|16
TGCGCCAGCAGCCTCGGGTACAGGGGCCCCCACAATGAGCAGTTCTTC
CASSLGYRGPHNEQFF
>TRBD1|TRBV5-4|.|TRBJ2-2|16
TGTGCCAGCAGTAGACCCGGGACAGATTACACCGGGGAGCTGTTTTTT
CASSRPGTDYTGELFF
>TRBD1|TRBV5-1|.|TRBJ2-3|14
TGCGCCAGCAGCTCAGGACAGGAGGCAGATACGCAGTATTTT
CASSSGQEADTQYF
>.|TRBV28|.|TRBJ1-6|20
TGTGCCAGCATTCCCTCTCCGTGGCAGGGACTTAGCTCCTATAATTCACCCCTCCACTTT
CASIPSPWQGLSSYNSPLHF
>TRBD2|TRBV18|.|TRBJ2-5|15
TGTGCCAGCTCACATCCCCTACGGGGGGGAGAGACCCAGTACTTC
CASSHPLRGGETQYF
>TRBD1|TRBV3-1/TRBV3-2|.|TRBJ1-5|16
TGTGCCAGCAGCCACCCAGGACAGGGTGACGATCAGCCCCAGCATTTT
CASSHPGQGDDQPQHF
>TRBD2|TRBV7-9|.|TRBJ2-7|14
TGTGCCAGCAGCCCGAGCGGGGGACGGTACGAGCAGTACTTC
CASSPSGGRYEQYF
>.|TRBV18|.|TRBJ1-2|16
TGTGCCAGCTCACCAACAGACAGTTGGTGGAACTATGGCTACACCTTC
CASSPTDSWWNYGYTF
>TRBD1|TRBV9|.|TRBJ1-2|15
TGTGCCAGCAGCGAGCAGACAGGGCTTAACTATGGCTACACCTTC
CASSEQTGLNYGYTF
>TRBD1|TRBV19|.|TRBJ2-3|15
TGTGCCAGTAGTATCGTTAGGGGGCCTAAAGATACGCAGTATTTT
CASSIVRGPKDTQYF
>TRBD2|TRBV5-1|.|TRBJ2-5|15
TGTGCCAGCAGCCCAAGACTAGCGGGAGCCGAGACCCAGTACTTC
CASSPRLAGAETQYF
>TRBD1|TRBV5-4|few|TRBJ1-3|15
TGTGCCAGCAGCTTGGGACAGGGAGGTAGAAACACCATATATTTT
CASSLGQGGRNTIYF
>TRBD2|TRBV19|.|TRBJ2-3|16
TGTGCCAGTAGTAGCTGGACTAGCGCTACCACAGATACGCAGTATTTT
CASSSWTSATTDTQYF
>TRBD1|TRBV5-1|.|TRBJ2-2|16
TGTGCCAGCAGCTTCCCCGGACAGGGTCTTGGCGGGGAGCTGTTTTTT
CASSFPGQGLGGELFF
>.|TRBV7-3|few|TRBJ2-2|14
TGTGCCAGCAGCCCAGGGATTCACACCGGGGAGCTGTTTTTT
CASSPGIHTGELFF
>TRBD1|TRBV5-4|once|TRBJ1-4|17
TGTGCCAGCAGCCTCGGGGGTAACCGGGACAGAGGTGAAAAACTGTTTTTT
CASSLGGNRDRGEKLFF
>.|TRBV7-8|.|TRBJ1-2|13
TGTGCCAGCAGCCCATCGGACAGATATGGCTACACCTTC
CASSPSDRYGYTF
>TRBD1|TRBV9|.|TRBJ1-5|14
TGTGCCAGCAGCGCGGACACAGGGGGACAGCCCCAGCATTTT
CASSADTGGQPQHF
>TRBD2|TRBV7-8|once|TRBJ2-1|18
TGTGCCAGCAGCTTCAAGCTAGCGGAGTCACCCCTCTACAATGAGCAGTTCTTC
CASSFKLAESPLYNEQFF
>TRBD1|TRBV28|.|TRBJ1-4|16
TGTGCCAGCAGTTCCCCATGGGGACAGCCTAATGAAAAACTGTTTTTT
CASSSPWGQPNEKLFF
>.|TRBV6-2/TRBV6-3|.|TRBJ2-1|12
TGTGCCAGCAGCACGGGGTTCAATGAGCAGTTCTTC
CASSTGFNEQFF
>.|TRBV7-3|.|TRBJ2-1|17
TGTGCCAGCAGCTTAACGAAACATTTCGGGGGGCCGGACGAGCAGTTCTTC
CASSLTKHFGGPDEQFF
>TRBD1|TRBV5-4|few|TRBJ2-4|15
TGTGCCAGCAGCACCAGGACAGGGGGCGAGAACATTCAGTACTTC
CASSTRTGGENIQYF
>TRBD1|TRBV28|.|TRBJ1-1|13
TGTGCCAGCAGTAGACAGGGGGCTTCCGAAGCTTTCTTT
CASSRQGASEAFF
>.|TRBV6-2/TRBV6-3|.|TRBJ1-2|13
TGTGCCAGCAGTTACTTCGACACGGCGGGCTACACCTTC
CASSYFDTAGYTF
>TRBD2|TRBV7-2|.|TRBJ2-1|12
TGTGCCAGCAGCCCCGGGGGGTATGAGCAGTTCTTC
CASSPGGYEQFF
>TRBD1|TRBV5-1|.|TRBJ1-1|14
TGCGCCAGCAGCACCGGACAGGGGAACACTGAAGCTTTCTTT
CASSTGQGNTEAFF
>TRBD1|TRBV5-8|.|TRBJ2-2|15
TGTGCCAGCAGCTTCCCCGGGACAGGGTCCGGGGAGCTGTTTTTT
CASSFPGTGSGELFF
>.|TRBV14|.|TRBJ2-3|18
TGTGCCAGCAGCCAAGGAATTAGGATCAGGGCCCATGAGAATACGCAGTATTTT
CASSQGIRIRAHENTQYF
>TRBD1|TRBV24-1|once|TRBJ1-1|15
TGTGCCACCCAAAGTACGGGACAGGGCTACACTGAAGCTTTCTTT
CATQSTGQGYTEAFF
>TRBD2|TRBV6-2/TRBV6-3|.|TRBJ2-3|15
TGTGCCAGCAGTCCGGGGACTACAGACACAGATACGCAGTATTTT
CASSPGTTDTDTQYF
>.|TRBV7-9|.|TRBJ2-5|15
TGTGCCAGCAGCTTAGTAGGTCAGGGGCAAGAGACCCAGTACTTC
CASSLVGQGQETQYF
>.|TRBV15|.|TRBJ1-1|15
TGTGCCACCAGCACCCGTTCGGGGGGGGACGCTGAAGCTTTCTTT
CATSTRSGGDAEAFF
>.|TRBV7-2|.|TRBJ2-1|16
TGTGCCAGCAGCTTAGTAGGGGGGGACTCCTACAATGAGCAGTTCTTC
CASSLVGGDSYNEQFF
>.|TRBV7-9|.|TRBJ1-2|11
TGTGCCAGCTTGACAGGCCCGGGCTACACCTTC
CASLTGPGYTF
>TRBD2|TRBV9|.|TRBJ2-3|16
TGTGCCAGCAGCGCTAGCGGGACGCTCCTCACAGATACGCAGTATTTT
CASSASGTLLTDTQYF
>.|TRBV15|.|TRBJ2-7|15
TGTGCCACCAGCAGAGAAGGGGCTGGAATCTACGAGCAGTACTTC
CATSREGAGIYEQYF
>TRBD2|TRBV9|.|TRBJ2-1|15
TGTGCCAGCAGCGGGGGACTAGCGGATTACAATGAGCAGTTCTTC
CASSGGLADYNEQFF
>.|TRBV7-2|.|TRBJ2-3|17
TGTGCCAGCAGACCTACTACCCTGGGGGCTGGCACAGATACGCAGTATTTT
CASRPTTLGAGTDTQYF
>.|TRBV19|.|TRBJ1-5|15
TGTGCCAGTAGCCTTGTCCGTGGAGAGAATCAGCCCCAGCATTTT
CASSLVRGENQPQHF
>TRBD1|TRBV4-1|.|TRBJ1-2|18
TGCGCCAGCAGCCTAAGAGCGGGCAGGGGGCAGGCTCACTATGGCTACACCTTC
CASSLRAGRGQAHYGYTF
>.|TRBV7-6|.|TRBJ2-7|12
TGTGCCAGCAGCGCAGGGTCCTACGAGCAGTACTTC
CASSAGSYEQYF
>.|TRBV10-3|.|TRBJ2-1|15
TGTGCCATCAGTGATGACAGGTTATCCTACAATGAGCAGTTCTTC
CAISDDRLSYNEQFF
>TRBD2|TRBV9|.|TRBJ2-1|16
TGTGCCAGCAGCGAGGGGAGCGGGGGGGCCTTCGATGAGCAGTTCTTC
CASSEGSGGAFDEQFF
>.|TRBV18|.|TRBJ2-7|11
TGTGCCAGCTCAGTTACCTACGAGCAGTACTTC
CASSVTYEQYF
>.|TRBV12-3/TRBV12-4|.|TRBJ1-2|11
TGTGCCAGCAGCCAGGGCTATGGCTACACCTTC
CASSQGYGYTF
>.|TRBV10-1|once|TRBJ2-1|17
TGCGCCAGCAGTGAGTCGTTCGGGGGGCGACCGTACAATGAGCAGTTCTTC
CASSESFGGRPYNEQFF
>.|TRBV3-1/TRBV3-2|.|TRBJ1-3|14
TGTGCCAGCAGCCAAGGGCAGGGCGGAAACACCATATATTTT
CASSQGQGGNTIYF
>TRBD1|TRBV6-2/TRBV6-3|.|TRBJ1-2|16
TGTGCCAGCAGTTCGGGACAAACAGGGGACAAAACGGGCTACACCTTC
CASSSGQTGDKTGYTF
>.|TRBV4-1|.|TRBJ2-7|14
TGCGCCAGCAGCCAAGTTGCAGAATCCTACGAGCAGTACTTC
CASSQVAESYEQYF
>.|TRBV2|.|TRBJ1-5|14
TGTGCCAGCAGCGGCTACAGGTCTAATCAGCCCCAGCATTTT
CASSGYRSNQPQHF
>TRBD1|TRBV6-5|.|TRBJ2-7|15
TGTGCCAGCAGCCTAGGGACAGGGGGCGCGGAAGAGCAGTACTTC
CASSLGTGGAEEQYF
>.|TRBV28|.|TRBJ2-3|10
TGTGCCACTAGCACAGATACGCAGTATTTT
CATSTDTQYF
>.|TRBV7-6|hyperexpanded|TRBJ1-1|15
TGTGCCAGCAGCTTGGCAAGTGGGGGCCTCCCCGAAGCTTTCTTT
CASSLASGGLPEAFF
>TRBD1|TRBV7-2|.|TRBJ1-1|15
TGTGCCAGCAGCTCCCATTTACGACAGGGCCCTGAAGCTTTCTTT
CASSSHLRQGPEAFF
>.|TRBV18|.|TRBJ1-1|12
TGTGCCAGCCGAGTGGGAGGCACTGAAGCTTTCTTT
CASRVGGTEAFF
>.|TRBV27|few|TRBJ2-7|13
TGTGCCAGCAGTTTCTATGCTACCTACGAGCAGTACTTC
CASSFYATYEQYF
>.|TRBV21-1|.|TRBJ2-7|16
TGTGCCAGCAGCAAGGGCCCGGGACACTCGGCCTACGAGCAGTACTTC
CASSKGPGHSAYEQYF
>.|TRBV6-4|.|TRBJ1-2|14
TGTGCCAGCAGTGCCCACGCCGGTAGCTATGGCTACACCTTC
CASSAHAGSYGYTF
>TRBD2|TRBV6-5|.|TRBJ2-1|15
TGTGCCAGCAGTTACGGCGGGGGGGGCTACAATGAGCAGTTCTTC
CASSYGGGGYNEQFF